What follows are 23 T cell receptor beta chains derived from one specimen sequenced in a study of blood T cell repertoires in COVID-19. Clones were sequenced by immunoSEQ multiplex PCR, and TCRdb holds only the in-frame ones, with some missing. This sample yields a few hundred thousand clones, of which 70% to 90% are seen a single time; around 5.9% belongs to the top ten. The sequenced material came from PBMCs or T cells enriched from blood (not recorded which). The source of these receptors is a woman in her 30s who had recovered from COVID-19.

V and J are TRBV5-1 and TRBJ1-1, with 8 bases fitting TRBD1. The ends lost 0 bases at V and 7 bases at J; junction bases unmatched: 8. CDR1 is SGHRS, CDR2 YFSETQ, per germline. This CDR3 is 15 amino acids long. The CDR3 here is CASSLGGRGRGEAFF. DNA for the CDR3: TGCGCCAGCAGCTTGGGGGGCAGGGGGCGCGGTGAAGCTTTCTTT.

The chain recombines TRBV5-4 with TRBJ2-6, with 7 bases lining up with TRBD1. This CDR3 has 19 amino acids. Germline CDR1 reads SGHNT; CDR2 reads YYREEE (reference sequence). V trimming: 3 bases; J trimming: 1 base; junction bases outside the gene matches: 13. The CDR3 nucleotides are TGTGCCAGCAGCTGGGACGGGACAGATACTTTTTCTGGGGCCAACGTCCTGACTTTC. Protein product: CASSWDGTDTFSGANVLTF.

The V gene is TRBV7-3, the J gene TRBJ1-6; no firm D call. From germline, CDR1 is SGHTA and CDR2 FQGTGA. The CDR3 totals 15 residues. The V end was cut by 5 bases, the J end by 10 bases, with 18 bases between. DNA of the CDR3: TGTGCCAGCAGCCCGGGGTCCCGCCGGTGGTCACCCCTCCACTTT. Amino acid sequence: CASSPGSRRWSPLHF.

The CDR3 sequence is CASSHPGTGKGEKLFF. The CDR3 DNA reads as TGCGCCAGCAGCCACCCCGGGACAGGGAAGGGTGAAAAACTGTTTTTT. The J gene is TRBJ1-4, the V gene TRBV4-1; 9 bases line up with TRBD1. Germline V lookup: CDR1 MGHRA, CDR2 YSYEKL. The CDR3 is 16 amino acids. The V segment lost 3 bases and the J segment 7 bases; nucleotides outside the gene matches: 9.

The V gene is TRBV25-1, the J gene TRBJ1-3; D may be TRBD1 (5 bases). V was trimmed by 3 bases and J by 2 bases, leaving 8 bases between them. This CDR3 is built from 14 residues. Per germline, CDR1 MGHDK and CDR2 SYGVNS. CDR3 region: CASSDRAAGNTIYF. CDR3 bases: TGTGCCAGCAGTGACAGGGCTGCTGGAAACACCATATATTTT.

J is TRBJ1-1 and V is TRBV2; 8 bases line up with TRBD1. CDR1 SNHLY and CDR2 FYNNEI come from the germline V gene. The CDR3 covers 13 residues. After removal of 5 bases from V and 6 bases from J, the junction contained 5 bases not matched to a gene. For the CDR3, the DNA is TGTGCCAGCAGTCGACAGGGGATCGCTGAAGCTTTCTTT. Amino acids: CASSRQGIAEAFF. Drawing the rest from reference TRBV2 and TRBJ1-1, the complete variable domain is EPEVTQTPSHQVTQMGQEVILRCVPISNHLYFYWYRQILGQKVEFLVSFYNNEISEKSEIFDDQFSVERPDGSNFTLKIRSTKLEDSAMYFCASSRQGIAEAFFGQGTRLTVV.

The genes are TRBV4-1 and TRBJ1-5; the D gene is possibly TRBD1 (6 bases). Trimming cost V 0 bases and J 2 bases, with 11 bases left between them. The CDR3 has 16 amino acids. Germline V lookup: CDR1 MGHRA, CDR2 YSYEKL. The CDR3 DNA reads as TGCGCCAGCAGCCAAGATAGGGGGGGCGGCAATCAGCCCCAGCATTTT. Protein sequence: CASSQDRGGGNQPQHF.

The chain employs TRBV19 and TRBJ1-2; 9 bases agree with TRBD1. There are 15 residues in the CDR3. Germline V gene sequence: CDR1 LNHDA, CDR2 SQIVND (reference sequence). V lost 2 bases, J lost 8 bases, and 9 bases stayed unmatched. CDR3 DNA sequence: TGTGCCAGTAGTATATCGGCACAGGGGGCGAGCGGCTACACCTTC. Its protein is CASSISAQGASGYTF.

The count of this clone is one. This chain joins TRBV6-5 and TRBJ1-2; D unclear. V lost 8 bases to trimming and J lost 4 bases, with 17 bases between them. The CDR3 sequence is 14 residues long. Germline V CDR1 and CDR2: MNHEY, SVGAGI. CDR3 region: CASLSPGGSYGYTF. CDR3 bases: TGTGCCAGCCTCAGCCCTGGAGGCTCCTATGGCTACACCTTC.

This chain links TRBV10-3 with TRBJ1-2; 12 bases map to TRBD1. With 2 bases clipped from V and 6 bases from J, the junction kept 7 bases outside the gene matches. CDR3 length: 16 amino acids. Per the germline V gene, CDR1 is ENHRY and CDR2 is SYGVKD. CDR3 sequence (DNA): TGTGCCATCAGTGAGGCCGGGACAGGGGGCCTAGATGGCTACACCTTC. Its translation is CAISEAGTGGLDGYTF.

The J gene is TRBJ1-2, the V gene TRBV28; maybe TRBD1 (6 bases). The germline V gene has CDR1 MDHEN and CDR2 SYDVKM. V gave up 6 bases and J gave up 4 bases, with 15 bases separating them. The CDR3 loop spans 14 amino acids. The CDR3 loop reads CASSSAGEFYGYTF. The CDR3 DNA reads TGTGCCAGCAGCTCCGCAGGGGAATTCTATGGCTACACCTTC.

CDR3 protein: CASSSLGDSSYEQYF. The CDR3 DNA reads TGTGCCAGCAGCTCACTAGGGGACAGCTCCTACGAGCAGTACTTC. The chain recombines TRBV9 with TRBJ2-7, with 7 bases that match TRBD1. The CDR3 has 15 residues. Per the germline V gene, CDR1 is SGDLS and CDR2 is YYNGEE. J was trimmed by 0 bases and V by 4 bases; bases with no gene match: 7.

In DNA, the CDR3 is TGTGCCAGCAGTTACGCCCGGGGCAATGAGCAGTTCTTC. Its translation is CASSYARGNEQFF. V and J are TRBV6-5 and TRBJ2-1; tentative D call: TRBD2 (5 bases). The CDR3 is 13 residues long. The V and J ends lost 2 bases and 6 bases respectively, with 8 bases between them. Germline assignment: CDR1 MNHEY and CDR2 SVGAGI.

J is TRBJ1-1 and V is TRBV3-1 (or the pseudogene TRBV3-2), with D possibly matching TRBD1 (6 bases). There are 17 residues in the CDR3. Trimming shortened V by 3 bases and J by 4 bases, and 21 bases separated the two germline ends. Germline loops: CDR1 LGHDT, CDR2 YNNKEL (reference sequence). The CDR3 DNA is TGTGCCAGCAGCCATCGTCAGGGGCTCTTCAGTGGCACTGAAGCTTTCTTT. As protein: CASSHRQGLFSGTEAFF.

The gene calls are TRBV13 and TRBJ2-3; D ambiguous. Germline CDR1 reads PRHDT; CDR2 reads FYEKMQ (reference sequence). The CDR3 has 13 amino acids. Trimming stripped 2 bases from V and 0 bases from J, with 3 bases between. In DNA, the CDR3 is TGTGCCAGCAGCTTACAGAGCACAGATACGCAGTATTTT. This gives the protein CASSLQSTDTQYF.

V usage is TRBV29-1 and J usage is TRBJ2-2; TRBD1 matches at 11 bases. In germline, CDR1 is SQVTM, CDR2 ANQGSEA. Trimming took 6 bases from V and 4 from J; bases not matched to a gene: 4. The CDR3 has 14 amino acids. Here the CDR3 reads CSVDGTGGTGELFF. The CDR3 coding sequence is TGCAGCGTGGACGGGACAGGGGGCACCGGGGAGCTGTTTTTT.

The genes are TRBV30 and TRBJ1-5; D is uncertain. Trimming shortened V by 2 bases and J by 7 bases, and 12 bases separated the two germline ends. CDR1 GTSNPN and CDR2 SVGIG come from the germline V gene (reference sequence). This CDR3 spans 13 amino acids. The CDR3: CAWSLSGSQPQHF. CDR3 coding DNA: TGTGCCTGGAGTCTATCGGGGTCGCAGCCCCAGCATTTT.

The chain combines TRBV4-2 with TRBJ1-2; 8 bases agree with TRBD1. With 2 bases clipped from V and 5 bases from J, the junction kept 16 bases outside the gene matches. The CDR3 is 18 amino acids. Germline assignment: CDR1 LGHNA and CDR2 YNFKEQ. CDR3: CASSQPNATGGRRYGYTF. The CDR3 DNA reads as TGTGCCAGCAGCCAACCCAACGCTACAGGGGGGCGTAGGTATGGCTACACCTTC.

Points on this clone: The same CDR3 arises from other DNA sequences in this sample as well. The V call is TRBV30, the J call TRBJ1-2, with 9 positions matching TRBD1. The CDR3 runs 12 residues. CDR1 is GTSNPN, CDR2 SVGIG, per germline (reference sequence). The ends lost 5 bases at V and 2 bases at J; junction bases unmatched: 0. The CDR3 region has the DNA TGTGCCTGGGGGACAGGGAACTATGGCTACACCTTC. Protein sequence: CAWGTGNYGYTF.

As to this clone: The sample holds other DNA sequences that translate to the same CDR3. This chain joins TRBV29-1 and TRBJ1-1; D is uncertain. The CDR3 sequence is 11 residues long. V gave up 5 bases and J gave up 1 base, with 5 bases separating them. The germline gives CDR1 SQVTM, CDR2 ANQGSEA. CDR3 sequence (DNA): TGCAGCGTTCGAGAGAACACTGAAGCTTTCTTT. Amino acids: CSVRENTEAFF. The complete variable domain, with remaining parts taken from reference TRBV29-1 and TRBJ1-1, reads SAVISQKPSRDICQRGTSLTIQCQVDSQVTMMFWYRQQPGQSLTLIATANQGSEATYESGFVIDKFPISRPNLTFSTLTVSNMSPEDSSIYLCSVRENTEAFFGQGTRLTVV.

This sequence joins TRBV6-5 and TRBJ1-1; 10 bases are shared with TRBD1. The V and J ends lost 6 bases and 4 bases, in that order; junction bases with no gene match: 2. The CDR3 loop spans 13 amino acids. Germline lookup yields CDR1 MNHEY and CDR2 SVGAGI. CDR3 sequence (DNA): TGTGCCAGCAGGACAGGGGGCGGCACTGAAGCTTTCTTT. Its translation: CASRTGGGTEAFF.

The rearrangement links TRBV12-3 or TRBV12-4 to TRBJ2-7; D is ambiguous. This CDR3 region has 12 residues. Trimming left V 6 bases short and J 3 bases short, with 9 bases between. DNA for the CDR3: TGTGCCAGCAGCCTACCTCACTACGAGCAGTACTTC. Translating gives CASSLPHYEQYF.

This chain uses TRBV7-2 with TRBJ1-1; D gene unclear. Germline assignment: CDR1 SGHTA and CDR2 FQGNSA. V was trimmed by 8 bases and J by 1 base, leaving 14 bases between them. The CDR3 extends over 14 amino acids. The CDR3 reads CASRPGGRNTEAFF. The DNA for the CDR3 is TGTGCCAGCCGCCCGGGAGGGCGGAACACTGAAGCTTTCTTT.